This T cell receptor beta chain emerged from a study of molecular identifiers for immune sequencing clone quantification. The wider study: In replicates, the authors split RNA from approximately 20,000 or 100,000 naive CD8 cells five ways and sequenced four. Findings and limits, study-wide: Sizes of highly expanded clones could be underestimated through identical TCRs sharing a barcode.

TCRdb re-called the PCR reads through MiXCR, storing one row per CDR3 protein. Of approximately 630,000 distinct CDR3 sequences in the sample, around 25% are singletons; the top ten hold about 0.81%. Sorting was used to obtain naive CD8 T cells (CD8+CD4-CCR7+CD45RA+). This CDR3 contains 15 residues. From germline, CDR1 is MGHRA and CDR2 YSYEKL. V was shortened by 0 bases and J by 3 bases, with 12 bases between the two germline ends. Concerning this clonotype itself: Its antigen is not identified.

The J gene is TRBJ2-7, the V gene TRBV4-1; D gene ambiguous. The sequenced material came from naive CD8+ T cells from blood, with Jurkat cell RNA spiked in. Noted subset: FACS-sorted CD8+CD4-CCR7+CD45RA+ naive T cells. The origin of this receptor is a human donor in good health. Some libraries in this study had Jurkat cell RNA spiked in. The CDR3 region has the DNA TGCGCCAGCAGCCAAGAATTCTCCGGCGACTACGAGCAGTACTTC. This translates into CASSQEFSGDYEQYF.